This TCR beta chain was captured in a study of blood T cell repertoires in COVID-19. The overall study: COVID-19 samples collected from the United States, Italy and Spain covered acute and convalescent phases. T cells, B-cell-depleted T cells, or PBMCs supplied cDNA or gDNA.

Original processing methods: The authors estimated nucleated cell counts from reference gene primer amplification. TCRdb's copy holds only in-frame clones and misses some; the assay was immunoSEQ multiplex PCR. V, J and clone size reflect that table, while D and trimming were determined from the DNA. Of 150,000 to 200,000 clones listed, around 89% were seen once; the top ten hold 0.62%. Germline CDR1 KGHSH, CDR2 LQKENI. This CDR3 is built from 15 residues. V lost 0 bases to trimming and J lost 5 bases; unmatched junction nucleotides: 6. This clonotype originated in a man aged 45 to 65 with acute or convalescent COVID-19. The chain recombines TRBV18 with TRBJ2-5; TRBD1 matches at 7 bases. Material: peripheral blood. The CDR3 region is CASSPPNRGAETQYF. CDR3 sequence (DNA): TGTGCCAGCTCACCACCGAACAGGGGAGCGGAGACCCAGTACTTC. The full variable domain, rest sourced from reference TRBV18 and TRBJ2-5, is NAGVMQNPRHLVRRRGQEARLRCSPMKGHSHVYWYRQLPEEGLKFMVYLQKENIIDESGMPKERFSAEFPKEGPSILRIQQVVRGDSAAYFCASSPPNRGAETQYFGPGTRLLVL.